The clone carrying this TCR beta chain has only a few counts. Its specificity is not known. The sample comes from a study of cytotoxic CD8 clonotypes in ibrutinib-treated CLL. Turning to the study itself: Researchers reported approximately twelve relapsed/refractory and 15 treatment-naive patients, 17 to 18 of them IGHV unmutated.

The CDR3 runs to 18 residues. The germline V gene encodes CDR1 SGHRS and CDR2 YFSETQ. V was shortened by 0 bases and J by 5 bases, with 20 bases between the two germline ends. The study's findings and limits: Public clonotypes, found uncommonly, either contracted or stayed stable on treatment. Pretreatment clonality was elevated relative to age-matched healthy donors and paralleled circulating CD8+ T-cell counts. The clonality went up when patients responded to ibrutinib and dropped back toward baseline at progression.

TCRdb's copy holds only in-frame clones and misses some; the assay was immunoSEQ multiplex PCR. The sample holds 40,000 or so clones, roughly 72% seen once. This chain uses TRBV5-1 with TRBJ2-2; weak D call: TRBD2 (6 bases). The specimen comprised PBMCs, sampled at disease progression, from a patient treated with ibrutinib. The TCR comes from a human donor with chronic lymphocytic leukemia. This CDR3 is CASSLEGLAPATTGELFF. The DNA of the CDR3 is TGCGCCAGCAGCTTGGAGGGACTCGCTCCCGCAACGACCGGGGAGCTGTTTTTT.